A single sample gave rise to the 8 T cell receptor beta chains below, sequenced in a study of OX40 agonist ivuxolimab in advanced cancers. TCRdb's copy holds only in-frame clones and misses some; the assay was immunoSEQ multiplex PCR. This sample yields some 62,000 clones, of which more than 85% are seen a single time; roughly 12% belongs to the top ten. Sequencing was performed on CD4+ or CD8+ T cells sorted from blood, taken in a trial of the OX40 agonist ivuxolimab. The receptors derive from an adult with an advanced solid tumor such as melanoma, head and neck, liver or kidney cancer.

The DNA of the CDR3 is TGTGCCAGCAGTTCCCCGGGACAGGTCCGCGAGCAGTACTTC. Residues: CASSSPGQVREQYF. The genes are TRBV27 and TRBJ2-7; TRBD1 matches at 8 bases. This CDR3 is 14 amino acids long. The V and J ends lost 4 bases and 6 bases, in that order; junction bases with no gene match: 8. Germline V CDR1 and CDR2: MNHEY, SMNVEV (reference sequence).

This rearrangement joins TRBV9 to TRBJ2-1, with D possibly matching TRBD2 (6 bases). The CDR3 has 15 amino acids. Trimming left V 5 bases short and J 6 bases short, with 18 bases between. CDR1 is SGDLS and CDR2 is YYNGEE in the germline V gene. The CDR3 sequence is CASSHSRRGGNEQFF. CDR3 bases: TGTGCCAGCAGTCACTCTAGGAGGGGCGGCAATGAGCAGTTCTTC. Based on the CDR3 plus reference TRBV9 and TRBJ2-1, the full variable domain is DSGVTQTPKHLITATGQRVTLRCSPRSGDLSVYWYQQSLDQGLQFLIQYYNGEERAKGNILERFSAQQFPDLHSELNLSSLELGDSALYFCASSHSRRGGNEQFFGPGTRLTVL.

The chain has TRBV7-9 and TRBJ1-5, with TRBD1 as a possible D gene (5 bases). Looked up from germline, CDR1 is SEHNR and CDR2 is FQNEAQ (reference sequence). The CDR3 has 15 amino acids. V lost 3 bases and J lost 2, with 11 bases in between. The CDR3: CASSFGGLGNQPQHF. CDR3 nucleotide sequence: TGTGCCAGCAGCTTTGGGGGACTGGGCAATCAGCCCCAGCATTTT.

This clone was seen once. The DNA of the CDR3 is TGTGCCAGCAGCTCCTTTGAGGGAGGTCCCGGGGAGCTGTTTTTT. Its translation is CASSSFEGGPGELFF. The chain links TRBV7-3 to TRBJ2-2; D is possibly TRBD2 (6 bases). The V end lost 4 bases, the J end lost 6 bases, and 15 bases lay between the germline ends. Per germline, CDR1 SGHTA and CDR2 FQGTGA. The length of the CDR3 is 15 residues.

The chain's CDR3 is CASSFGLQDGYTF. The CDR3 DNA is TGTGCCAGCAGCTTCGGGCTTCAAGACGGCTACACCTTC. This chain joins TRBV7-2 and TRBJ1-2; D ambiguous. The CDR3 consists of 13 residues. The V end lost 3 bases, the J end lost 8 bases, and 13 bases lay between the germline ends. Germline V gives CDR1 SGHTA, CDR2 FQGNSA.

The rearrangement uses TRBV19 and TRBJ2-1; 10 bases are a match to TRBD2. The CDR3 runs to 16 residues. Germline loops: CDR1 LNHDA, CDR2 SQIVND (reference sequence). V shed 5 bases and J 5 bases; nucleotides not matched to a gene: 9. The CDR3 nucleotides read TGTGCCAGTAGTCCCTACCTAGCGGGGGACGACAATGAGCAGTTCTTC. Amino acids: CASSPYLAGDDNEQFF.

The V gene is TRBV5-6, the J gene TRBJ2-7; D remains unclear. CDR3 size: 14 residues. V lost 4 bases and J 5 bases, leaving 16 bases between the germline ends. The germline V gene has CDR1 SGHDT and CDR2 YYEEEE. The CDR3 spells CASSPISSHHEQYF. The CDR3 DNA reads TGTGCCAGCAGCCCGATCAGCAGTCACCACGAGCAGTACTTC. Full variable domain (outside the CDR3, taken from reference TRBV5-6 and TRBJ2-7): DAGVTQSPTHLIKTRGQQVTLRCSPKSGHDTVSWYQQALGQGPQFIFQYYEEEERQRGNFPDRFSGHQFPNYSSELNVNALLLGDSALYLCASSPISSHHEQYFGPGTRLTVT.

The V call is TRBV5-4, the J call TRBJ1-6; 10 bases are shared with TRBD1. The CDR3 contains 17 residues. The V gene end was trimmed by 1 base and the J gene end by 7 bases; junction bases not matched to a gene: 8. CDR1 is SGHNT, CDR2 YYREEE, per germline (reference sequence). The CDR3 here is CASSLNPLTGGNSPLHF. The CDR3 region has the DNA TGTGCCAGCAGCTTGAACCCTCTGACAGGGGGCAATTCACCCCTCCACTTT. The full variable domain, its missing parts supplied by reference TRBV5-4 and TRBJ1-6, is ETGVTQSPTHLIKTRGQQVTLRCSSQSGHNTVSWYQQALGQGPQFIFQYYREEENGRGNFPPRFSGLQFPNYSSELNVNALELDDSALYLCASSLNPLTGGNSPLHFGNGTRLTVT.